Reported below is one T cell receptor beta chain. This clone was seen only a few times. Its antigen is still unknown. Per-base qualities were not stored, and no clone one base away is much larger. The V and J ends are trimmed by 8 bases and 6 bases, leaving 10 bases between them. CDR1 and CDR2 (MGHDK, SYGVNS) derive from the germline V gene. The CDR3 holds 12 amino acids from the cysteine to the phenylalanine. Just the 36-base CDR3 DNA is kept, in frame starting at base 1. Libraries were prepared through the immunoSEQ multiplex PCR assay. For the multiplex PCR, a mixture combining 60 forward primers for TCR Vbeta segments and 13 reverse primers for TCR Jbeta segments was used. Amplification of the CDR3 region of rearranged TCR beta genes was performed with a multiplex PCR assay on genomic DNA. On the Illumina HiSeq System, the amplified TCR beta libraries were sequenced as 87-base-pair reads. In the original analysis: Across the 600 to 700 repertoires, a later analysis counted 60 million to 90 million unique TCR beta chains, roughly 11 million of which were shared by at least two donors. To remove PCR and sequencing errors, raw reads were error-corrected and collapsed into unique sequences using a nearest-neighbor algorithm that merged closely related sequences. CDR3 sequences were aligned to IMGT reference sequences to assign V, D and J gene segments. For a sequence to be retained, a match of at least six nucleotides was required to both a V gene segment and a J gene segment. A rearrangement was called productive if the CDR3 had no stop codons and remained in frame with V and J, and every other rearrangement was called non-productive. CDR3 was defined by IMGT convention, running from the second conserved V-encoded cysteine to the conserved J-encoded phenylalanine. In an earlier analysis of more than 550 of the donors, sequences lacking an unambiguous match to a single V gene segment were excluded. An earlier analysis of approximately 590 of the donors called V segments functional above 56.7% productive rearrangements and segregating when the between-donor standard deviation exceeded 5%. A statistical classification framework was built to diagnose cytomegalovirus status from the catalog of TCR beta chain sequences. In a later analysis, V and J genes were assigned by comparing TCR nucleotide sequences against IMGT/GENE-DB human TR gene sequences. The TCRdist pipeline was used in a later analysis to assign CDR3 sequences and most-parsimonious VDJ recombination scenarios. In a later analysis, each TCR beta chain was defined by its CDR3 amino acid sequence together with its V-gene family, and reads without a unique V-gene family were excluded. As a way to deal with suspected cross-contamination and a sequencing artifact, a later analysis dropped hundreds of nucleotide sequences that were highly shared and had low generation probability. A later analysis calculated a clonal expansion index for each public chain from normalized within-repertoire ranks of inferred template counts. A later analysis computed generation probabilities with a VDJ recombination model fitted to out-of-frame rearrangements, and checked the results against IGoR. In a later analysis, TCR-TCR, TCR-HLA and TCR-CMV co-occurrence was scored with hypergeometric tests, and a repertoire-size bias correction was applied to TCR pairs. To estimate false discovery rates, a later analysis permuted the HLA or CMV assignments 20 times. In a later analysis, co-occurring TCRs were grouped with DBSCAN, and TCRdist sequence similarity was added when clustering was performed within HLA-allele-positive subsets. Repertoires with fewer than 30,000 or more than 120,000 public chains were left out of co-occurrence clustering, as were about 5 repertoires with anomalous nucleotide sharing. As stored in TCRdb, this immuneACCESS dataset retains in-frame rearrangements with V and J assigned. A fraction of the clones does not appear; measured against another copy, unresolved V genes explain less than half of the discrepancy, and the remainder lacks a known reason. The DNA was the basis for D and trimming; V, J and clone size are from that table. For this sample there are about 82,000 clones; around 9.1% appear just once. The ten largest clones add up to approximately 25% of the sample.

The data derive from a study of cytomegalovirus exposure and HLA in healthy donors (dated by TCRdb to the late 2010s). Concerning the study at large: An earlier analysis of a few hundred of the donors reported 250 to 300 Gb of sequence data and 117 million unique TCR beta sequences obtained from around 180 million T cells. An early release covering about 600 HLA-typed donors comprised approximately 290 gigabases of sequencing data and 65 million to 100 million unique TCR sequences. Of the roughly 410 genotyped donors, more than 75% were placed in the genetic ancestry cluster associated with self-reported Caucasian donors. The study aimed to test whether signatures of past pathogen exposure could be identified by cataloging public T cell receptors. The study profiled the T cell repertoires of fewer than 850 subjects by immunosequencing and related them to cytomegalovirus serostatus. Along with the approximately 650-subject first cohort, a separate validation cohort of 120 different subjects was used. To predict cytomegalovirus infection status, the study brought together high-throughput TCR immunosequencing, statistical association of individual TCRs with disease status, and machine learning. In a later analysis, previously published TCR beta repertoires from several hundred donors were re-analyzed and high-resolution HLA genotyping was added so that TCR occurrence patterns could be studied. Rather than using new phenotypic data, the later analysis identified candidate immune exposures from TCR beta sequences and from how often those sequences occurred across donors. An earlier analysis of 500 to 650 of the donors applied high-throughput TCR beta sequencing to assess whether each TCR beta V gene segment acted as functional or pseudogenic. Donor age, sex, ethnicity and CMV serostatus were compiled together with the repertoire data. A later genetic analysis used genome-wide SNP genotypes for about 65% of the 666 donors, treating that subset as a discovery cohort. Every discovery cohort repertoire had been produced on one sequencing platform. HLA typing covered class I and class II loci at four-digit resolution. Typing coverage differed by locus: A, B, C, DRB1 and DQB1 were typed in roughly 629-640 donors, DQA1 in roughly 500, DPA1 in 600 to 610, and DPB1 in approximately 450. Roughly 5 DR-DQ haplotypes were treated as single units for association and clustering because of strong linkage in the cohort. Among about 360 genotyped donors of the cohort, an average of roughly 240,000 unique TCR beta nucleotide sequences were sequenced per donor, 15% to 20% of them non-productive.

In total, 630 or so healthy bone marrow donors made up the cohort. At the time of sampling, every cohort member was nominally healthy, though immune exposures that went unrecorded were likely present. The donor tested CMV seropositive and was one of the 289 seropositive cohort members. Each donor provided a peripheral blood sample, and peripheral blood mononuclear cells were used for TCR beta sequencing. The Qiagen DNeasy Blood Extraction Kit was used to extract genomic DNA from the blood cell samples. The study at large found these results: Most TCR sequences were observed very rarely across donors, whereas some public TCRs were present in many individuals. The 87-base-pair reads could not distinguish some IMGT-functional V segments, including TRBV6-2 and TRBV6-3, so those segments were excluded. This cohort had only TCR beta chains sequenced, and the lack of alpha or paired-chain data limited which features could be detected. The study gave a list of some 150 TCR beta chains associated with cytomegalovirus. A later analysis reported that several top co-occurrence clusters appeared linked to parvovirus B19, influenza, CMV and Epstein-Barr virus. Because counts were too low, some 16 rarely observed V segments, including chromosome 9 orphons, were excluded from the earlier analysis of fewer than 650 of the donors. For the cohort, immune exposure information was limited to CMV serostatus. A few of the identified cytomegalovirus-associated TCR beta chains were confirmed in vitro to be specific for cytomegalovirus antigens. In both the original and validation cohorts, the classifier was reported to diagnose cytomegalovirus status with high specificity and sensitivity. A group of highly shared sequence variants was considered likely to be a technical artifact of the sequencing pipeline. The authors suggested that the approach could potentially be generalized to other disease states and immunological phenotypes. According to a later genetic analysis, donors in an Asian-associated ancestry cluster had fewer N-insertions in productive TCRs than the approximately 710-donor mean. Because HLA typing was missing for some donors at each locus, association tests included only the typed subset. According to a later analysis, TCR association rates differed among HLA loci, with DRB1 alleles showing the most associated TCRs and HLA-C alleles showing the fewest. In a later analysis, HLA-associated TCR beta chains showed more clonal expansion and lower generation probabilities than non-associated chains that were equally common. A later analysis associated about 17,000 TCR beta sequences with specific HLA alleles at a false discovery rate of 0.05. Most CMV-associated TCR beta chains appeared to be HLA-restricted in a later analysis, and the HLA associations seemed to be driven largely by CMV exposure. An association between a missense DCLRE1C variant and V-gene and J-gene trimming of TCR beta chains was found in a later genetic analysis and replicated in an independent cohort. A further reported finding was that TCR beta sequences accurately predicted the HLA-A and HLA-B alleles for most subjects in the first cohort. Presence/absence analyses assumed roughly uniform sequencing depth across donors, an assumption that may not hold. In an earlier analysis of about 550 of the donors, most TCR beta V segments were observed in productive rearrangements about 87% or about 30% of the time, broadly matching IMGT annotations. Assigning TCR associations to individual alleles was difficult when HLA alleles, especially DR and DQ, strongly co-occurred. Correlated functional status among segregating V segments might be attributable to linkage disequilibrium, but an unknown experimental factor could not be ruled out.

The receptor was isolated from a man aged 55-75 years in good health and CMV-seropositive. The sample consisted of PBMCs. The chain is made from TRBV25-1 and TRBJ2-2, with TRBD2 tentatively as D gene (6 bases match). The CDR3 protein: CASDGGPGELFF. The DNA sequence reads TGTGCCAGCGACGGGGGTCCCGGGGAGCTGTTTTTT.